These 23 T cell receptor beta chains were sequenced from one sample in a study of metastatic and nonmetastatic thyroid tumors. TCRdb re-called the PCR reads with MiXCR. The table shows approximately 15,000 clones, with approximately 23% occurring only once. Until they underwent thyroid surgery, no patient had received any treatment. Material: adjacent normal tissue. Receptor source: a female donor with papillary thyroid cancer or a benign thyroid nodule (not recorded which). Some clones in this sample may be carry-over from other donors' samples.

With regard to this clone: The germline gene is not matched at one end of the junction; a read error may be the cause. The chain links TRBV10-2 to TRBJ1-1, with D uncertain. Germline CDR1 and CDR2: WSHSY and SAAADI. This CDR3 is built from 13 residues. The CDR3 is CASSASTSSEAFF. Written as DNA, the CDR3 is TGTGCCAGCAGTGCCTCGACTTCTTCCGAAGCTTTCTTT.

This clone was seen at least ten times. The rearrangement links TRBV9 to TRBJ2-3, with 10 bases fitting TRBD2. The germline CDR1 and CDR2 sequences are SGDLS and YYNGEE. The CDR3 has 15 residues. The ends lost 4 bases at V and 3 bases at J; junction bases unmatched: 5. CDR3 residues: CASSPSGSATDTQYF. In DNA form, the CDR3 reads TGTGCCAGCAGCCCTAGCGGGAGTGCAACAGATACGCAGTATTTT.

This clone was detected many times. The chain recombines TRBV29-1 with TRBJ2-1; 7 bases are a match to TRBD2. CDR1 is SQVTM, CDR2 ANQGSEA, per germline. V was clipped by 0 bases and J by 6 bases; unmatched bases: 11. This CDR3 has 16 amino acids. CDR3 loop: CSVEDLRGRNGNEQFF. DNA for the CDR3: TGCAGCGTTGAAGATCTTCGCGGGAGAAACGGCAATGAGCAGTTCTTC.

This clone turned up a few times. The chain uses TRBV7-2 and TRBJ1-1; D gene ambiguous. The ends were cut back, 3 bases at V and 5 bases at J, with 7 bases in the middle. From germline, CDR1 is SGHTA and CDR2 FQGNSA. The CDR3 extends over 12 amino acids. In DNA form, the CDR3 reads TGTGCCAGCAGCTTTTTATATACTGAAGCTTTCTTT. This translates into CASSFLYTEAFF. The complete variable domain, with remaining parts taken from reference TRBV7-2 and TRBJ1-1, reads GAGVSQSPSNKVTEKGKDVELRCDPISGHTALYWYRQSLGQGLEFLIYFQGNSAPDKSGLPSDRFSAERTGGSVSTLTIQRTQQEDSAVYLCASSFLYTEAFFGQGTRLTVV.

This clone was detected ten times or more. The chain uses TRBV27 and TRBJ2-5; TRBD2 agrees at 11 bases. The germline gives CDR1 MNHEY, CDR2 SMNVEV (reference sequence). The length of the CDR3 is 17 residues. V lost 5 bases, J lost 1 base, and 9 bases stayed unmatched. The CDR3 DNA reads TGTGCCAGCAGTACCCGACTAGCGGGACCCCTCCAAGAGACCCAGTACTTC. Protein: CASSTRLAGPLQETQYF.

This clone is medium-sized (0.01 to 0.1%). The genes are TRBV2 and TRBJ2-7, with 8 bases identical to TRBD1. This CDR3 region has 15 residues. CDR1 SNHLY and CDR2 FYNNEI come from the germline V gene. V lost 6 bases, J lost 3 bases, and 10 bases stayed unmatched. The CDR3 DNA reads as TGTGCCAGCAGGCCTGGGACAGGAACTATCTACGAGCAGTACTTC. Encoded protein: CASRPGTGTIYEQYF.

The chain recombines TRBV2 with TRBJ1-2; D not resolved. The germline CDR1 and CDR2 sequences are SNHLY and FYNNEI. The CDR3 extends over 12 amino acids. Between the trimmed V and J ends, which lost 0 bases and 12 bases, there was a span of 11 bases. CDR3 in DNA: TGTGCCAGCAGTGAAGCGCAAAGGGCCCACACCTTC. Its protein product is CASSEAQRAHTF.

This clone turned up a few times. This sequence joins TRBV20-1 and TRBJ2-4; 13 bases fit TRBD2. The germline V gene encodes CDR1 DFQATT and CDR2 SNEGSKA (reference sequence). V gave up 6 bases and J gave up 1 base; unmatched junction bases: 12. The CDR3 has 18 residues. CDR3 protein: CSARGLAGVNWAKNIQYF. The CDR3 nucleotides read TGCAGTGCACGCGGACTAGCGGGAGTGAATTGGGCCAAAAACATTCAGTACTTC.

This clone was counted at least ten times. The chain links TRBV4-1 to TRBJ1-1, with D possibly being TRBD1 (6 bases). CDR3 length: 17 amino acids. In germline, CDR1 is MGHRA, CDR2 YSYEKL. The V end lost 4 bases, the J end lost 1 base, and 19 bases lay between the germline ends. The CDR3 DNA reads as TGCGCCAGCAGCCTCGCCTGGGGGGGCAGTACGAACACTGAAGCTTTCTTT. This translates into CASSLAWGGSTNTEAFF.

This clone has ten or more counts. V and J are TRBV7-9 and TRBJ2-5, with unresolved D. The CDR3 sequence is 11 residues long. Germline CDR1 reads SEHNR; CDR2 reads FQNEAQ (reference sequence). Deletions cut 2 bases from V and 5 bases from J, with 3 bases between. The CDR3 DNA reads as TGTGCCAGCAGCTTATTTGAGACCCAGTACTTC. Residues: CASSLFETQYF.

This clone was found many times. CDR3 loop: CASSPMRGSRGYTF. CDR3 bases: TGTGCCAGCAGCCCAATGCGGGGGTCGCGGGGCTACACCTTC. The chain employs TRBV5-6 and TRBJ1-2; maybe TRBD1 (5 bases). The V end lost 4 bases, the J end lost 8 bases, and 18 bases lay between the germline ends. Germline CDR1 and CDR2: SGHDT and YYEEEE. This CDR3 contains 14 residues.

By its share, this clone is medium-sized. This chain joins TRBV5-1 and TRBJ2-7; 9 bases line up with TRBD2. The CDR3 consists of 14 residues. V dropped 3 bases and J dropped 8; count of bases not matched to a gene: 9. Looked up from germline, CDR1 is SGHRS and CDR2 is YFSETQ. The CDR3 coding sequence is TGCGCCAGCAGCTCTAGCGGGATATACGAGCAGCAGTACTTC. It specifies CASSSSGIYEQQYF.

The V gene is TRBV30, the J gene TRBJ1-1, with D hard to call. The germline V gene has CDR1 GTSNPN and CDR2 SVGIG (reference sequence). Trimming took off 4 bases at V and 2 bases at J, with 14 bases between the two ends. The CDR3 is 14 residues long. The CDR3: CAWTSTLPNTEAFF. CDR3 coding DNA: TGTGCCTGGACCTCAACCCTTCCTAACACTGAAGCTTTCTTT.

This sequence joins TRBV20-1 and TRBJ2-5; 11 bases agree with TRBD2. V was clipped by 5 bases and J by 0 bases; unmatched bases: 5. The germline gives CDR1 DFQATT, CDR2 SNEGSKA (reference sequence). There are 15 residues in the CDR3. The DNA of the CDR3 is TGCAGTGCTGCTACTAGCGGGGGTTACCAAGAGACCCAGTACTTC. This codes for CSAATSGGYQETQYF.

V gene TRBV12-3 or TRBV12-4 combines with J gene TRBJ2-1, with TRBD2 as a possible D gene (5 bases). Trimming left V 9 bases short and J 1 base short, with 13 bases between. The CDR3 is 14 residues long. CDR3 nucleotide sequence: TGTGCCAGTCTTCGAGGGCTATCCTACAATGAGCAGTTCTTC. Its protein product is CASLRGLSYNEQFF.

Note on this clone: No conserved phenylalanine or tryptophan ends this CDR3, so it is likely a read error. It is unclear where the CDR3 begins or ends on the DNA, so no DNA is shown, and the CDR3 is as TCRdb lists it. The CDR3 sequence: CASSYNYEQSL. V gene TRBV12-3 or TRBV12-4 combines with J gene TRBJ2-1. The CDR3 adds up to 11 amino acids, both ends counted.

In nucleotides, the CDR3 is TGCAGTGCTATTCTGGGACTAGCGGGAAGGAATGAGCAGTTCTTC. Translation gives CSAILGLAGRNEQFF. V and J are TRBV20-1 and TRBJ2-1; 13 nucleotides agree with TRBD2. The germline V gene has CDR1 DFQATT and CDR2 SNEGSKA (reference sequence). The length of the CDR3 is 15 residues. J gave up 7 bases and V 4 bases, and 7 bases lay outside the gene matches.

This clone is classed as medium-sized. In DNA, the CDR3 is TGTGCCAGCAGTTCCGGGACAGGGGGATACAATGAGCAGTTCTTC. It codes for CASSSGTGGYNEQFF. The rearrangement links TRBV27 to TRBJ2-1, with 11 bases matching TRBD1. V dropped 4 bases and J dropped 4; count of bases not matched to a gene: 3. CDR3 length: 15 residues. Germline V gene data show CDR1 as MNHEY and CDR2 as SMNVEV (reference sequence).

The chain recombines TRBV6-1 with TRBJ2-1; tentative D call: TRBD1 (5 bases). The germline V gene encodes CDR1 MNHNS and CDR2 SASEGT. The CDR3 is made up of 15 amino acids. Trimming took off 6 bases at V and 0 bases at J, with 12 bases between the two ends. The CDR3 nucleotides read TGTGCCAGCAGCATCCAGGGCGACTCCTACAATGAGCAGTTCTTC. Residues: CASSIQGDSYNEQFF.

This clone is categorized as medium-sized. The chain links TRBV28 to TRBJ2-3; 9 bases align to TRBD2. Germline CDR1 is MDHEN and CDR2 is SYDVKM. V shed 3 bases, J shed 0 bases, and the junction held 7 bases outside the gene matches. The CDR3 runs to 17 residues. The CDR3 DNA is TGTGCCAGCAGTTTCCCCCTGACTAGCGGAAGCACAGATACGCAGTATTTT. Translation gives CASSFPLTSGSTDTQYF. The whole variable domain, filled in from reference TRBV28 and TRBJ2-3, reads DVKVTQSSRYLVKRTGEKVFLECVQDMDHENMFWYRQDPGLGLRLIYFSYDVKMKEKGDIPEGYSVSREKKERFSLILESASTNQTSMYLCASSFPLTSGSTDTQYFGPGTRLTVL.

This clone appeared a few times. The CDR3 here is CASSDTSGSSYNEQFF. CDR3 DNA: TGTGCCAGCAGTGACACTAGCGGGAGCTCCTACAATGAGCAGTTCTTC. V usage is TRBV6-4 and J usage is TRBJ2-1; 11 bases fit TRBD2. The trim removed 2 bases at V and 0 bases at J, leaving 0 bases unmatched. The germline gives CDR1 MRHNA, CDR2 SNTAGT. CDR3 length: 16 residues.

The V call is TRBV7-7, the J call TRBJ2-5; D may match TRBD1 or TRBD2 (5 bases each). The CDR3 spans 17 residues. Per germline, CDR1 SSHAT and CDR2 FNYEAQ (reference sequence). Deletions cut 5 bases from V and 2 bases from J, with 21 bases between. CDR3 DNA: TGTGCCAGCAGCGCGGTGGCCAGGCTGGGGGTTCAAGAGACCCAGTACTTC. Translation gives CASSAVARLGVQETQYF.

This clone was detected a few times. V is TRBV6-2 or TRBV6-3 and J is TRBJ1-5; maybe TRBD1 (5 bases). The CDR3 has 15 residues. V was cut by 2 bases and J by 0 bases, with 8 bases left in between. Per germline, CDR1 MNHEY and CDR2 SVGEGT. As DNA, the CDR3 is TGTGCCAGCAGTTACGGGGGGAATAGCAATCAGCCCCAGCATTTT. Translated, it gives CASSYGGNSNQPQHF.